The next 15 T cell receptor beta chains were all read from a single sample in a study of T cells in Graves' hyperthyroidism and ophthalmopathy. RNA transcripts yielded amplified TCR beta CDR3 regions. The HTBI primer set drove a first-round RT-PCR of the TCR CDR3. TCRdb reprocessed the multiplex PCR reads with MiXCR, giving one entry per CDR3 protein. This sample has under 500,000 distinct CDR3 sequences, with about 14% found just once. Sequencing was done on a sample of blood. Source of these receptors: a man aged 50 to 60 with Graves' ophthalmopathy.

The table lists this clonotype with a few counts. This chain joins TRBV6-1 and TRBJ1-4, with D uncertain. This CDR3 is 15 amino acids long. V was pared by 4 bases and J by 4 bases, with 13 bases between. Germline-derived CDR1 and CDR2 are MNHNS and SASEGT. The DNA for the CDR3 is TGTGCCAGCAGTGCTATACCGAACCTTAATGAAAAACTGTTTTTT. It specifies CASSAIPNLNEKLFF.

This clonotype turned up a few times. The DNA of the CDR3 is TGTGCCAGCCCCGGAGACAAGGCTAGCACAGATACGCAGTATTTT. This encodes CASPGDKASTDTQYF. This chain links TRBV7-9 with TRBJ2-3; unclear D gene. This CDR3 region has 15 residues. Germline-derived CDR1 and CDR2 are SEHNR and FQNEAQ (reference sequence). V gave up 8 bases and J gave up 0 bases, with 15 bases separating them.

This clonotype occurred many times. The chain joins TRBV29-1 to TRBJ2-7, with TRBD2 identical over 9 bases. V lost 6 bases, J lost 0 bases, and 6 bases stayed unmatched. The CDR3 is made up of 14 amino acids. Per germline, CDR1 SQVTM and CDR2 ANQGSEA. CDR3 loop: CSVASGKGSYEQYF. Here the CDR3 DNA reads TGCAGCGTCGCTAGCGGGAAGGGCTCCTACGAGCAGTACTTC.

This clonotype appeared many times. The chain couples TRBV7-9 to TRBJ2-7, with 12 positions matching TRBD2. The germline gives CDR1 SEHNR, CDR2 FQNEAQ (reference sequence). Trimming cost V 1 base and J 4 bases; bases outside gene matches: 8. The CDR3 has 17 amino acids. The CDR3 DNA is TGTGCCAGCAGCTTAGGGTTACTAGCGGGAGGCATATACGAGCAGTACTTC. This encodes CASSLGLLAGGIYEQYF. Full variable domain (outside the CDR3, taken from reference TRBV7-9 and TRBJ2-7): DTGVSQNPRHKITKRGQNVTFRCDPISEHNRLYWYRQTLGQGPEFLTYFQNEAQLEKSRLLSDRFSAERPKGSFSTLEIQRTEQGDSAMYLCASSLGLLAGGIYEQYFGPGTRLTVT.

The rearrangement links TRBV10-1 to TRBJ2-1, with 11 bases aligning to TRBD2. Per germline, CDR1 WNHNN and CDR2 SYGVQD (reference sequence). The V gene end was trimmed by 3 bases and the J gene end by 4 bases; junction bases not matched to a gene: 5. The CDR3 has 16 residues. CDR3 amino acids: CASSERLAGPYNEQFF. Here the CDR3 DNA reads TGCGCCAGCAGTGAAAGACTAGCGGGGCCTTACAATGAGCAGTTCTTC.

This clonotype was counted at least ten times. The chain recombines TRBV18 with TRBJ2-1; 12 bases are shared with TRBD2. Germline CDR1 reads KGHSH; CDR2 reads LQKENI. The CDR3 covers 18 residues. Unmatched junction bases numbered 9, after V lost 3 bases and J lost 3 bases. CDR3 protein: CASSPLASGRANYNEQFF. The CDR3 nucleotides are TGTGCCAGCTCACCGCTGGCTAGCGGGAGGGCCAACTACAATGAGCAGTTCTTC.

This clonotype was picked up a small number of times. The chain combines TRBV30 with TRBJ2-1; perhaps TRBD1 as D (6 bases). Germline loops: CDR1 GTSNPN, CDR2 SVGIG (reference sequence). V lost 6 bases and J lost 5, with 17 bases in between. CDR3 length equals 14 residues. Written as DNA, the CDR3 is TGTGCCTGTTTGTTAACAGGGCTTCACAATGAGCAGTTCTTC. As protein: CACLLTGLHNEQFF.

This clonotype showed up just a few times. The chain combines TRBV12-5 with TRBJ2-1; 10 bases align to TRBD2. J was trimmed by 6 bases and V by 3 bases; bases with no gene match: 5. CDR3 length equals 15 residues. Germline assignment: CDR1 LGHNT and CDR2 FRNRAP. CDR3 in DNA: TGTGCTAGTGGTTTAAATAGCGGGAGGCCCAATGAGCAGTTCTTC. It translates to CASGLNSGRPNEQFF.

The sample holds many counts of this clonotype. This chain joins TRBV5-8 and TRBJ1-1; 10 positions agree with TRBD1. This CDR3 has 15 amino acids. The ends lost 4 bases at V and 1 base at J; junction bases unmatched: 4. Germline loops: CDR1 SGHTS, CDR2 YDEGEE. CDR3 amino acids: CASSRRQGANTEAFF. CDR3 DNA sequence: TGTGCCAGCAGCCGAAGACAGGGGGCGAACACTGAAGCTTTCTTT.

In this sample, this clonotype turned up a few times. The chain employs TRBV20-1 and TRBJ1-6; 10 bases line up with TRBD1. V lost 3 bases to trimming and J lost 14 bases; unmatched junction nucleotides: 10. The CDR3 consists of 14 residues. Looked up from germline, CDR1 is DFQATT and CDR2 is SNEGSKA (reference sequence). CDR3 coding DNA: TGCAGTGCTAGCTTCCGGGACAGGGGATTTACCCTCCACTTT. It specifies CSASFRDRGFTLHF.

This clonotype was picked up many times. The CDR3 DNA reads as TGTGCCAGCAGTGTCAGAGGCTACAATGAGCAGTTCTTC. As protein: CASSVRGYNEQFF. The chain carries TRBV2 and TRBJ2-1; D is uncertain. Germline CDR1 and CDR2: SNHLY and FYNNEI. The V and J ends lost 4 bases and 3 bases respectively, with 7 bases between them. The CDR3 sequence is 13 residues long.

This clonotype was seen many times. The chain recombines TRBV3-1 with TRBJ1-2; D call uncertain. The V end lost 8 bases, the J end lost 0 bases, and 10 bases lay between the germline ends. Germline V gene data show CDR1 as LGHDT and CDR2 as YNNKEL (reference sequence). The CDR3 is 13 amino acids. CDR3 region: CASSGRSNYGYTF. The CDR3 DNA follows: TGTGCCAGCTCCGGCCGGTCTAACTATGGCTACACCTTC.

This clonotype was counted ten times or more. The gene calls are TRBV11-2 and TRBJ2-1, with 9 bases matching TRBD2. This CDR3 region has 15 residues. CDR1 and CDR2 (germline): SGHAT, FQNNGV. V was clipped by 4 bases and J by 12 bases; unmatched bases: 13. CDR3 loop: CASSSASGITIRQFF. CDR3 nucleotide sequence: TGTGCCAGCAGCTCGGCTAGCGGGATTACCATTCGGCAGTTCTTC.

This clonotype was found many times. The J gene is TRBJ2-1, the V gene TRBV24-1; 8 positions agree with TRBD2. J lost 6 bases, V lost 3 bases, and 12 bases had no gene match. This CDR3 has 17 amino acids. Germline lookup yields CDR1 KGHDR and CDR2 SFDVKD. The CDR3 sequence is CATSDRTPGLVSNEQFF. The CDR3 DNA follows: TGTGCCACCAGTGATAGAACTCCGGGACTAGTTTCCAATGAGCAGTTCTTC.

This clonotype was seen repeatedly, ten times or more. The chain carries TRBV7-8 and TRBJ2-7; 13 bases are a match to TRBD2. In germline, CDR1 is SGHVS, CDR2 FQNEAQ. Trimming at V came to 2 bases and at J to 6 bases, leaving 10 bases not matched to a gene. This CDR3 spans 17 amino acids. The CDR3 here is CASSLSQTSGRLGEQYF. In DNA, the CDR3 is TGTGCCAGCAGCTTATCCCAGACTAGCGGGAGGTTAGGCGAGCAGTACTTC.